This T cell receptor (beta chain) is drawn from a study of blood T cells in healthy people across ages. Study-wide findings and caveats: Researchers said unsorted PBMCs prevented a conclusive naive versus antigen-experienced comparison.

A sample-barcoded 5' primer and a J-beta primer mix were used in a second PCR of roughly 7 to 11 cycles. Using its own MiXCR run on the 5' RACE reads, TCRdb lists one record per CDR3 protein. Here the sample spans approximately 700,000 distinct CDR3 sequences, approximately 30% being singletons. In this sample, this clonotype turned up a few times. The antigen remains unidentified. There are 17 residues in the CDR3. Germline V CDR1 and CDR2: KGHSH, LQKENI. V lost 2 bases and J lost 7, with 18 bases in between. The chain has TRBV18 and TRBJ1-6; TRBD1 might be the D (5 bases). The source is a woman aged 80 or over in good health. Sequenced material: blood. The chain's CDR3 is CASSPVGRVVGNSPLHF. In DNA, the CDR3 is TGTGCCAGCTCACCAGTGGGCAGGGTCGTTGGGAATTCACCCCTCCACTTT. The full variable domain, in which reference TRBV18 and TRBJ1-6 provide the parts outside the CDR3, is NAGVMQNPRHLVRRRGQEARLRCSPMKGHSHVYWYRQLPEEGLKFMVYLQKENIIDESGMPKERFSAEFPKEGPSILRIQQVVRGDSAAYFCASSPVGRVVGNSPLHFGNGTRLTVT.